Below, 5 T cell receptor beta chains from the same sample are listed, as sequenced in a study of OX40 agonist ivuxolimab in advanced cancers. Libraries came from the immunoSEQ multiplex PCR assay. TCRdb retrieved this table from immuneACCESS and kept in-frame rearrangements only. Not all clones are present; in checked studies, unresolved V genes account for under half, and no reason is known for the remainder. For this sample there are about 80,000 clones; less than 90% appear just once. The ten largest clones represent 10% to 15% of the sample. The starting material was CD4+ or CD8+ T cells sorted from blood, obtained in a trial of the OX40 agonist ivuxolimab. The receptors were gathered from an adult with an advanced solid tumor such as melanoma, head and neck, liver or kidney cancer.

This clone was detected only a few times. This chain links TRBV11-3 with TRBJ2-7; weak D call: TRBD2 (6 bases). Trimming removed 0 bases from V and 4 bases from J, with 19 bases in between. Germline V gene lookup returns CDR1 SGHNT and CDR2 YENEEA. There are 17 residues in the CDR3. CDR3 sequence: CASSLEVEPGGNYEQYF. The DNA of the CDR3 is TGTGCCAGCAGCTTAGAAGTGGAACCCGGCGGGAATTACGAGCAGTACTTC.

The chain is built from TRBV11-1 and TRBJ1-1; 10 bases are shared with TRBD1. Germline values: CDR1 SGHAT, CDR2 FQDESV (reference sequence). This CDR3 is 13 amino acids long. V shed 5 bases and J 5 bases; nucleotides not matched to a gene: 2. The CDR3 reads CASSRQGATEAFF. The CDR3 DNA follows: TGTGCCAGCAGCAGACAGGGGGCTACTGAAGCTTTCTTT.

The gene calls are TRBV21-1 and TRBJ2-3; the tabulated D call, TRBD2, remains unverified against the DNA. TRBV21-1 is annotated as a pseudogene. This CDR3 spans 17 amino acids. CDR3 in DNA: TGTGCCAGCAGCAAAAAGGTTGGCGGGGCGGGGACAGATACGCAGTATTTT. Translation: CASSKKVGGAGTDTQYF.

The CDR3 sequence is CSVEDPTVNSYEQYF. CDR3 bases: TGCAGCGTTGAAGATCCTACCGTTAACTCCTACGAGCAGTACTTC. The rearrangement uses TRBV29-1 and TRBJ2-7, with D unresolved. Looked up from germline, CDR1 is SQVTM and CDR2 is ANQGSEA. This CDR3 comprises 15 residues. Trimming stripped 0 bases from V and 0 bases from J, with 12 bases between.

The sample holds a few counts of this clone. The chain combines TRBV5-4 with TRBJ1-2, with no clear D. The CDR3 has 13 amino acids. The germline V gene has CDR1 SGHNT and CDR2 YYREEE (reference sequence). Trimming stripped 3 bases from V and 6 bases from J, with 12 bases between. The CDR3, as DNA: TGTGCCAGCAGCTACGATTCATTCGATGGCTACACCTTC. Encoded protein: CASSYDSFDGYTF. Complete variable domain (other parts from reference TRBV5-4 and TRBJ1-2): ETGVTQSPTHLIKTRGQQVTLRCSSQSGHNTVSWYQQALGQGPQFIFQYYREEENGRGNFPPRFSGLQFPNYSSELNVNALELDDSALYLCASSYDSFDGYTFGSGTRLTVV.